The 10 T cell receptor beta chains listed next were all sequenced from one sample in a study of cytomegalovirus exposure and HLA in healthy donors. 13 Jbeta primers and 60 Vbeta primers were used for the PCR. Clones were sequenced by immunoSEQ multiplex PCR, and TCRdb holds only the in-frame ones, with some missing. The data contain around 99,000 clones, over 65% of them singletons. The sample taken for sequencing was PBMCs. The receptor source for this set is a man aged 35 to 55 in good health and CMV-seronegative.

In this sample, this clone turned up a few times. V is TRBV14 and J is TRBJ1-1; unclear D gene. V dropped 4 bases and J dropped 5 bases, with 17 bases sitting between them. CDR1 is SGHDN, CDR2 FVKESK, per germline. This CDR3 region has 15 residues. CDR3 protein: CASSPTQRVWTEAFF. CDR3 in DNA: TGTGCCAGCAGCCCCACTCAGAGGGTGTGGACTGAAGCTTTCTTT.

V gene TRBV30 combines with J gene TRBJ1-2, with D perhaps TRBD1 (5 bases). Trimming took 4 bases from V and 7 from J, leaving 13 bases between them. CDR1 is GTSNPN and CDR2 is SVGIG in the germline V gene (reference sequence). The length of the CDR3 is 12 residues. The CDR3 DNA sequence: TGTGCCTGGAACAAGGGGCCAACTGGCTACACCTTC. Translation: CAWNKGPTGYTF.

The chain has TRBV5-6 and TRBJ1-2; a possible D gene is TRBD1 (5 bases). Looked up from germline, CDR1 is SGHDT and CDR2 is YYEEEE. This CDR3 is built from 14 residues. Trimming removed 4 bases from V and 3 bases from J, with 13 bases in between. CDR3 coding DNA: TGTGCCAGCAGCAAGACCCCAGGGCACTATGGCTACACCTTC. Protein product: CASSKTPGHYGYTF.

The CDR3 spells CASSLPSGTEYEKLFF. Written as DNA, the CDR3 is TGCGCCAGCAGCTTGCCCTCCGGGACAGAGTATGAAAAACTGTTTTTT. This sequence joins TRBV5-1 and TRBJ1-4; TRBD1 matches at 7 bases. Germline V lookup: CDR1 SGHRS, CDR2 YFSETQ. This CDR3 spans 16 amino acids. V was clipped by 1 base and J by 6 bases; unmatched bases: 9.

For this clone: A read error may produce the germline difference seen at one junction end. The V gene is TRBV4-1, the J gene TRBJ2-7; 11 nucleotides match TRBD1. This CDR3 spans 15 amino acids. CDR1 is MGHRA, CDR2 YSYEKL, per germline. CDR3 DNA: TGCGCCAGCAGTCAAGTAGGGGACAGGGGGTACGAGCAGTACTTC. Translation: CASSQVGDRGYEQYF.

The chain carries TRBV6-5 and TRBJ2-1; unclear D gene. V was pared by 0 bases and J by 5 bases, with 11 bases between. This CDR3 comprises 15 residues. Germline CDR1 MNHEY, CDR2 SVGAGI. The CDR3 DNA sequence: TGTGCCAGCAGTTACTCAGTCCGGTCCCACAATGAGCAGTTCTTC. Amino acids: CASSYSVRSHNEQFF.

The DNA for the CDR3 is TGTGCCATCAGTCGCGGAGGGGATGCGTCACCCCTCCACTTT. It specifies CAISRGGDASPLHF. This chain links TRBV10-3 with TRBJ1-6; D possibly corresponds to TRBD1 (5 bases). This CDR3 has 14 residues. Germline CDR1 ENHRY, CDR2 SYGVKD. V was cut by 5 bases and J by 10 bases, with 15 bases left in between.

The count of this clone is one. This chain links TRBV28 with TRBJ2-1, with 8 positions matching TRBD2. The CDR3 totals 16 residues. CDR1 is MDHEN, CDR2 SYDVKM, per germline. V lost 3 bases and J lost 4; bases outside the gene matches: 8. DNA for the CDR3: TGTGCCAGCAGTTTCGGAGCGGGAGCGTCTTACAATGAGCAGTTCTTC. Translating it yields CASSFGAGASYNEQFF.

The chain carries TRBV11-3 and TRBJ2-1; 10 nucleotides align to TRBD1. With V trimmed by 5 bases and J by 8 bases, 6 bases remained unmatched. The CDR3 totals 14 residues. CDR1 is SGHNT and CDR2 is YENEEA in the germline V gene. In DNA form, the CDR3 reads TGTGCCAGCAGCCTGACAGGGGGCACCGATGAGCAGTTCTTC. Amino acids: CASSLTGGTDEQFF.

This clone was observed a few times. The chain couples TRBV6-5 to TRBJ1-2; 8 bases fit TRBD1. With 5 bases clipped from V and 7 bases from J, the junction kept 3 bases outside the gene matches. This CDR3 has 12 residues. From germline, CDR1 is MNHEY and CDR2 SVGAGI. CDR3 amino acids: CASSRQGSGYTF. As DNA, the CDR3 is TGTGCCAGCAGTCGACAGGGGAGTGGCTACACCTTC.